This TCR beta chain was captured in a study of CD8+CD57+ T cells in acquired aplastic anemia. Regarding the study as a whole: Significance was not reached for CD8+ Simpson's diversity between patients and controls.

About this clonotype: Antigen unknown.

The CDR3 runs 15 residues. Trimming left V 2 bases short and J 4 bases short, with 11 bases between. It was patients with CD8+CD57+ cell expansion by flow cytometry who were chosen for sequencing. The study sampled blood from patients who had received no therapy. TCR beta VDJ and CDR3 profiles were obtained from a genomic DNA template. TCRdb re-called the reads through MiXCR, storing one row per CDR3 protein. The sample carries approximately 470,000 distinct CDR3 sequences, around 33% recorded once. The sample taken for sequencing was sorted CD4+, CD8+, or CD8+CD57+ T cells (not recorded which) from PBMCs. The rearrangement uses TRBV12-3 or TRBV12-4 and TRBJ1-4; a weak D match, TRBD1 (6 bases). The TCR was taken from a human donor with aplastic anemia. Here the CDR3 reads CASSLRGQGNEKLFF. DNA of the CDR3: TGTGCCAGCAGTTTACGGGGGCAGGGTAATGAAAAACTGTTTTTT.